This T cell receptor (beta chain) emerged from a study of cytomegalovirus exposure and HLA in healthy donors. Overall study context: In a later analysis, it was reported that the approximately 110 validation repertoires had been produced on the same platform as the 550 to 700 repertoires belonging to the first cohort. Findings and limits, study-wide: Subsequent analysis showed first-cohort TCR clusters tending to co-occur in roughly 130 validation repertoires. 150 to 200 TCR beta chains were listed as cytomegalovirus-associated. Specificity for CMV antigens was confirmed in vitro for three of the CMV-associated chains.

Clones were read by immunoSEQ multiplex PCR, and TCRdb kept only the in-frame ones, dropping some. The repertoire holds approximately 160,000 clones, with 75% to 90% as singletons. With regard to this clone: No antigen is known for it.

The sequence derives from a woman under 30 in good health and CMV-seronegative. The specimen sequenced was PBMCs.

The CDR3 sequence: CASAPPGTAKGYTF. The CDR3 DNA reads as TGCGCCAGCGCTCCCCCCGGGACAGCTAAAGGCTACACCTTC. The J gene is TRBJ1-2, the V gene TRBV4-1, with 7 bases matching TRBD1. Unmatched junction bases numbered 14, after V lost 8 bases and J lost 8 bases. In germline, CDR1 is MGHRA, CDR2 YSYEKL. This CDR3 has 14 residues.